This entry lists 24 T cell receptor beta chains sequenced from one sample in a study of shared clonotypes between healthy human individuals. Clones were read by immunoSEQ multiplex PCR, and TCRdb kept only the in-frame ones, dropping some. The profile shows hundreds of thousands of clones, approximately 77% of them singletons. The sample taken for sequencing was PBMCs. The receptors stem from a woman in her thirties or forties in good health. Some clones in this sample may be carry-over from other donors' samples.

CDR3 sequence reads: CASSLKGRMNTEAFF. In DNA form, the CDR3 reads TGTGCCAGCAGCTTAAAGGGTAGGATGAACACTGAAGCTTTCTTT. The gene calls are TRBV7-3 and TRBJ1-1; D uncertain. The germline V gene has CDR1 SGHTA and CDR2 FQGTGA. Trimming left V 1 base short and J 0 bases short, with 9 bases between. The CDR3 is 15 amino acids.

V usage is TRBV11-1 and J usage is TRBJ1-2; 7 nucleotides match TRBD1. The CDR3 has 15 residues. CDR1 SGHAT and CDR2 FQDESV come from the germline V gene (reference sequence). Losses at the gene ends were 1 base for V and 2 bases for J; bases not matched to a gene: 4. The chain's CDR3 is CASSLDGGQNYGYTF. The CDR3 DNA reads TGTGCCAGCAGCTTAGACGGGGGACAGAACTATGGCTACACCTTC.

The CDR3 bases are TGTGCCAGCAACCTACTAGCGACCGGGGAGCTGTTTTTT. Protein sequence: CASNLLATGELFF. This sequence joins TRBV2 and TRBJ2-2; 7 bases align to TRBD2. Germline V CDR1 and CDR2: SNHLY, FYNNEI. The length of the CDR3 is 13 residues. The V and J ends lost 7 bases and 5 bases, in that order; junction bases with no gene match: 4.

This clone was seen just once. A far larger clone lies a single base away; this is likely a read error. The chain combines TRBV30 with TRBJ1-4, with a weak D call TRBD1 (5 bases). Germline V gives CDR1 GTSNPN, CDR2 SVGIG (reference sequence). This CDR3 is built from 15 residues. The CDR3 DNA sequence: TGTGCCTGGGGTGTACTCAGGGCGAGGGGCGAAAAACTGTTTTTT. Its translation: CAWGVLRARGEKLFF.

Details on this clone: A far larger clone is one base from this, pointing to a likely read error. The CDR3 coding sequence is TGTGCCAGCAGTGAAGGGGCAGGGGGCTCCTACGAGCAGTGCTTC. It yields the protein CASSEGAGGSYEQCF. The V call is TRBV6-1, the J call TRBJ2-7, with TRBD1 matching 8 bases. The germline gives CDR1 MNHNS, CDR2 SASEGT. The CDR3 has 15 amino acids.

This clone appeared once. V and J are TRBV4-1 and TRBJ2-3, with D possibly being TRBD1 (6 bases). Germline CDR1 and CDR2: MGHRA and YSYEKL. V was pared by 1 base and J by 2 bases, with 10 bases between. The CDR3 has 15 residues. As DNA, the CDR3 is TGCGCCAGCAGCCAAGTCCGACAGGTCACAGATACGCAGTATTTT. Encoded protein: CASSQVRQVTDTQYF.

With respect to this clone: This likely stems from a read error, as it lies one base from a far larger clone. The genes are TRBV10-2 and TRBJ2-1; 12 nucleotides align to TRBD2. Trimming at V came to 3 bases and at J to 12 bases, leaving 15 bases not matched to a gene. CDR3 length: 17 residues. CDR1 is WSHSY and CDR2 is SAAADI in the germline V gene. The CDR3 spells CASSDPRLAGDSGRQFF. For the CDR3, the DNA is TGCGCCAGCAGTGATCCTAGACTAGCGGGAGATAGCGGGAGGCAGTTCTTC.

The chain is built from TRBV28 and TRBJ1-5, with D uncertain. Trimming took off 7 bases at V and 0 bases at J, with 7 bases between the two ends. The CDR3 extends over 13 amino acids. The germline V gene has CDR1 MDHEN and CDR2 SYDVKM. The CDR3 region has the DNA TGTGCCAGCAAGAGGGTTAGCAATCAGCCCCAGCATTTT. Encoded protein: CASKRVSNQPQHF. Full variable domain (rest looked up from reference TRBV28 and TRBJ1-5): DVKVTQSSRYLVKRTGEKVFLECVQDMDHENMFWYRQDPGLGLRLIYFSYDVKMKEKGDIPEGYSVSREKKERFSLILESASTNQTSMYLCASKRVSNQPQHFGDGTRLSIL.

As regards this clone: This sequence may be a read error, since a much larger clone differs from it by one base. The V and J genes are TRBV28 and TRBJ1-4; no firm D call. The CDR3 length is 15 residues. The V gene's germline CDR1 is MDHEN and CDR2 SYDVKM. The CDR3, as DNA: TGTGCCAGCAGCCGTGCAGAAGTGTCTAATGAAAAACTGTTGTTT. Translated: CASSRAEVSNEKLLF. The full variable domain, rest sourced from reference TRBV28 and TRBJ1-4, is DVKVTQSSRYLVKRTGEKVFLECVQDMDHENMFWYRQDPGLGLRLIYFSYDVKMKEKGDIPEGYSVSREKKERFSLILESASTNQTSMYLCASSRAEVSNEKLLFGSGTQLSVL.

This clone was counted a few times. The chain employs TRBV7-2 and TRBJ1-2, with no clear D. V dropped 5 bases and J dropped 7 bases, with 17 bases sitting between them. CDR3 size: 14 residues. From germline, CDR1 is SGHTA and CDR2 FQGNSA. The CDR3 region is CASSDPALAGGYTF. The CDR3 coding sequence is TGTGCCAGCAGCGACCCGGCGCTGGCGGGTGGCTACACCTTC.

The chain recombines TRBV6-1 with TRBJ1-2; D may be TRBD1 (5 bases). V dropped 4 bases and J dropped 0 bases, with 12 bases sitting between them. Germline V gene lookup returns CDR1 MNHNS and CDR2 SASEGT. This CDR3 is 15 amino acids long. CDR3: CASSARTNTNYGYTF. CDR3 coding DNA: TGTGCCAGCAGTGCCCGGACAAACACTAACTATGGCTACACCTTC.

Comment on this clone: A far larger clone is one base from this, pointing to a likely read error. V is TRBV29-1 and J is TRBJ1-1; D might be TRBD1 (5 bases). Trimming stripped 0 bases from V and 4 bases from J, with 21 bases between. The V gene's germline CDR1 is SQVTM and CDR2 ANQGSEA. This CDR3 region has 17 residues. The CDR3 is CSVEDPNGKGMGTEAFF. CDR3 DNA sequence: TGCAGCGTTGAAGATCCCAACGGGAAGGGGATGGGCACTGAAGCTTTCTTT.

The chain couples TRBV7-8 to TRBJ2-1; 11 bases line up with TRBD2. Germline CDR1 reads SGHVS; CDR2 reads FQNEAQ. V lost 0 bases to trimming and J lost 8 bases; unmatched junction nucleotides: 9. CDR3 length: 17 amino acids. CDR3 in amino acids: CASSLAHATSGTYEQFF. The CDR3 region has the DNA TGTGCCAGCAGCTTAGCGCATGCGACTAGCGGGACCTATGAGCAGTTCTTC.

The rearrangement uses TRBV2 and TRBJ2-2; either TRBD1 or TRBD2 may supply D (6 bases each). Trimming pared 5 bases from V and 0 bases from J, leaving 13 bases between. This CDR3 is 16 amino acids long. Germline loops: CDR1 SNHLY, CDR2 FYNNEI. This CDR3 is CASSSRGPTNTGELFF. CDR3 DNA sequence: TGTGCCAGCAGTTCCCGGGGGCCGACGAACACCGGGGAGCTGTTTTTT.

The V and J genes are TRBV7-3 and TRBJ2-1, with unresolved D. Looked up from germline, CDR1 is SGHTA and CDR2 is FQGTGA. The ends were cut back, 2 bases at V and 9 bases at J, with 8 bases in the middle. This CDR3 contains 12 residues. The CDR3 region has the DNA TGTGCCAGCAGCTTAGCGGCTTCTGAGCAGTTCTTC. It translates to CASSLAASEQFF.

This clone was seen a handful of times. The chain has TRBV9 and TRBJ2-5; D unresolved. The CDR3 covers 17 residues. Germline CDR1 SGDLS, CDR2 YYNGEE. The V and J ends lost 0 bases and 3 bases respectively, with 18 bases between them. CDR3 coding DNA: TGTGCCAGCAGCGTAGAAATTTCACGCGAACGAAAAGAGACCCAGTACTTC. As protein: CASSVEISRERKETQYF.

This clone was observed a few times. This chain uses TRBV11-3 with TRBJ2-2; 12 positions agree with TRBD2. V lost 5 bases to trimming and J lost 7 bases; unmatched junction nucleotides: 8. The CDR3 spans 16 residues. Germline lookup yields CDR1 SGHNT and CDR2 YENEEA. The CDR3 region is CASSNPTSGSGGELFF. DNA for the CDR3: TGTGCCAGCAGCAATCCGACTAGCGGGAGTGGCGGGGAGCTGTTTTTT.

The chain combines TRBV7-9 with TRBJ2-1, with D perhaps assigned TRBD1 or TRBD2 (5 bases each). The CDR3 is 13 amino acids. Trimming stripped 8 bases from V and 6 bases from J, with 14 bases between. The germline gives CDR1 SEHNR, CDR2 FQNEAQ (reference sequence). The CDR3 loop reads CASSNGALNEQFF. CDR3 in DNA: TGTGCCAGCTCAAACGGGGCTCTCAATGAGCAGTTCTTC.

The chain combines TRBV7-2 with TRBJ2-7, with a possible D match to TRBD2 (6 bases). In germline, CDR1 is SGHTA, CDR2 FQGNSA. The length of the CDR3 is 14 residues. The ends were cut back, 1 base at V and 1 base at J, with 8 bases in the middle. The CDR3 sequence is CASSLGGMSYEQYF. CDR3 in DNA: TGTGCCAGCAGCTTAGGCGGGATGTCCTACGAGCAGTACTTC.

The CDR3 bases are TGTGCCAGCAGCTTACCAAATCAGCCCCAGCATTTT. It translates to CASSLPNQPQHF. The rearrangement uses TRBV5-4 and TRBJ1-5; D not resolved. The CDR3 has 12 residues. Germline lookup yields CDR1 SGHNT and CDR2 YYREEE (reference sequence). The V gene lost 2 bases and the J gene lost 4 bases, with 4 bases spanning the gap.

The chain carries TRBV13 and TRBJ1-1; possibly TRBD1 for D (5 bases). Trimming stripped 8 bases from V and 5 bases from J, with 15 bases between. CDR1 PRHDT and CDR2 FYEKMQ come from the germline V gene (reference sequence). The CDR3 contains 13 residues. CDR3: CASSGGGGTEAFF. In DNA, the CDR3 is TGTGCCAGCTCCGGTGGGGGGGGGACTGAAGCTTTCTTT.

This clone appeared many times. V and J are TRBV30 and TRBJ2-1; 10 bases match TRBD2. The germline gives CDR1 GTSNPN, CDR2 SVGIG (reference sequence). This CDR3 spans 16 amino acids. J gave up 0 bases and V 3 bases, and 5 bases lay outside the gene matches. CDR3 loop: CAWRGKREGSYNEQFF. DNA of the CDR3: TGTGCCTGGAGAGGGAAGCGGGAGGGCTCCTACAATGAGCAGTTCTTC.

The chain couples TRBV7-3 to TRBJ2-7; 7 nucleotides line up with TRBD1. With V trimmed by 5 bases and J by 4 bases, 5 bases remained unmatched. Germline lookup yields CDR1 SGHTA and CDR2 FQGTGA. The CDR3 extends over 13 amino acids. DNA of the CDR3: TGTGCCAGCAGCCCAGGGACAGTGTACGAGCAGTACTTC. Protein: CASSPGTVYEQYF.

V usage is TRBV28 and J usage is TRBJ2-7, with a possible D match to TRBD1 (5 bases). V was clipped by 3 bases and J by 3 bases, with 15 bases between them. This CDR3 comprises 15 residues. Germline V gene lookup returns CDR1 MDHEN and CDR2 SYDVKM. CDR3 amino acids: CASSFLDKMGYEQYF. The DNA for the CDR3 is TGTGCCAGCAGTTTTTTGGACAAGATGGGCTACGAGCAGTACTTC.